This is a list of T cell receptor beta chains from one sample in a study of a mutant IDH1 vaccine in newly diagnosed glioma. Produced via immunoSEQ multiplex PCR; TCRdb's table is partial and in-frame only. The table shows 30,000 to 35,000 clones, with about nine tenths occurring only once. This specimen consisted of PBMCs, obtained from a glioma patient treated with radiotherapy, temozolomide or both. These receptors all stem from a woman between 40 and 55 years old with glioma. The CDR3 runs from the conserved cysteine through the conserved F or W. The D gene is left open where the match is weak. Size is stated for part of the rows, as once, few or many counts, or as a class when the clone is expanded.

d_call: -; j_call: TRBJ2-2; v_call: TRBV6-5; cdr3_length: 13; clone_size: -; cdr3_nt: TGTGCCAGCAGTTACGGTCAGGGCGGGGAGCTGTTTTTT; cdr3_aa: CASSYGQGGELFF
d_call: TRBD1; j_call: TRBJ1-1; v_call: TRBV5-5; cdr3_length: 16; clone_size: -; cdr3_nt: TGTGCCAGCAGCGGCGGACTGACAGGGGTATGGACTGAAGCTTTCTTT; cdr3_aa: CASSGGLTGVWTEAFF
d_call: -; j_call: TRBJ2-7; v_call: TRBV5-1; cdr3_length: 14; clone_size: -; cdr3_nt: TGCGCCAGCAGCTCCAGCGGGTGGAGCTACGAGCAGTACTTC; cdr3_aa: CASSSSGWSYEQYF
d_call: -; j_call: TRBJ1-2; v_call: TRBV7-8; cdr3_length: 14; clone_size: -; cdr3_nt: TGTGCCAGCAGCTTAGCGGCAGGGGCCTATGGCTACACCTTC; cdr3_aa: CASSLAAGAYGYTF
d_call: -; j_call: TRBJ1-6; v_call: TRBV5-6; cdr3_length: 13; clone_size: -; cdr3_nt: TGTGCCAGCAGCTTGGTGAAAAATTCACCCCTCCACTTT; cdr3_aa: CASSLVKNSPLHF
d_call: -; j_call: TRBJ1-2; v_call: TRBV9; cdr3_length: 14; clone_size: -; cdr3_nt: TGTGCCAGCAGCGTTTCGACAGGTCTCTATGGCTACACCTTC; cdr3_aa: CASSVSTGLYGYTF
d_call: TRBD1; j_call: TRBJ1-4; v_call: TRBV2; cdr3_length: 15; clone_size: -; cdr3_nt: TGTGCCAGCGGGGGACAGGTTGCAACTAATGAAAAACTGTTTTTT; cdr3_aa: CASGGQVATNEKLFF
d_call: -; j_call: TRBJ2-1; v_call: TRBV4-1; cdr3_length: 16; clone_size: once; cdr3_nt: TGCGCCAGCAGCCAAGACCTCTCTAGCTCCTACAATGAGCAGTTCTTC; cdr3_aa: CASSQDLSSSYNEQFF
d_call: -; j_call: TRBJ2-7; v_call: TRBV5-1; cdr3_length: 13; clone_size: -; cdr3_nt: TGCGCCAGCAGCTTGGGAGGGGATTACGAGCAGTACTTC; cdr3_aa: CASSLGGDYEQYF
d_call: TRBD1; j_call: TRBJ2-1; v_call: TRBV5-6; cdr3_length: 16; clone_size: -; cdr3_nt: TGTGCCAGCAGCCTGACAGGGTTGGGGACCTACAATGAGCAGTTCTTC; cdr3_aa: CASSLTGLGTYNEQFF
d_call: TRBD1; j_call: TRBJ1-6; v_call: TRBV6-6; cdr3_length: 14; clone_size: -; cdr3_nt: TGTGCCAGCAGTGTGACAGGGGAGAATTCACCCCTCCACTTT; cdr3_aa: CASSVTGENSPLHF
d_call: -; j_call: TRBJ2-1; v_call: TRBV29-1; cdr3_length: 14; clone_size: -; cdr3_nt: TGCAGCGTTGCCTCAGGGGTGGAATACAATGAGCAGTTCTTC; cdr3_aa: CSVASGVEYNEQFF
d_call: -; j_call: TRBJ2-2; v_call: TRBV19; cdr3_length: 12; clone_size: once; cdr3_nt: TGTGCCAGTAGTTCGAGAGCCGGGGAGCTGTTTTTT; cdr3_aa: CASSSRAGELFF
d_call: TRBD1; j_call: TRBJ2-7; v_call: TRBV6-6; cdr3_length: 16; clone_size: few; cdr3_nt: TGTGCCAGCAGTTCAACCGGGACAGGGGTATCCTACGAGCAGTACTTC; cdr3_aa: CASSSTGTGVSYEQYF
d_call: TRBD1; j_call: TRBJ1-2; v_call: TRBV10-3; cdr3_length: 13; clone_size: -; cdr3_nt: TGTGCCATCAGTAGACAGGGCAGCTATGGCTACACCTTC; cdr3_aa: CAISRQGSYGYTF
d_call: -; j_call: TRBJ2-3; v_call: TRBV5-1; cdr3_length: 14; clone_size: -; cdr3_nt: TGCGCCAGCAGCTTTAACACTTACACAGATACGCAGTATTTT; cdr3_aa: CASSFNTYTDTQYF
d_call: -; j_call: TRBJ2-3; v_call: TRBV27; cdr3_length: 15; clone_size: -; cdr3_nt: TGTGCCAGCAGTTTATGGAATACTAGCACAGATACGCAGTATTTT; cdr3_aa: CASSLWNTSTDTQYF
d_call: -; j_call: TRBJ1-2; v_call: TRBV5-1; cdr3_length: 13; clone_size: -; cdr3_nt: TGCGCCAGCAGCTTGGACCAGCTTTATGGCTACACCTTC; cdr3_aa: CASSLDQLYGYTF
d_call: -; j_call: TRBJ2-2; v_call: TRBV18; cdr3_length: 14; clone_size: -; cdr3_nt: TGTGCCAGCTCACCAGGGGGAAGTACCGGGGAGCTGTTTTTT; cdr3_aa: CASSPGGSTGELFF
d_call: TRBD1; j_call: TRBJ1-1; v_call: TRBV29-1; cdr3_length: 13; clone_size: -; cdr3_nt: TGCAGCGTTGGGACAGGGGCGAACACTGAAGCTTTCTTT; cdr3_aa: CSVGTGANTEAFF
d_call: -; j_call: TRBJ1-1; v_call: TRBV7-2; cdr3_length: 13; clone_size: -; cdr3_nt: TGTGCCAGCAGCTTAGTGAGGAACACTGAAGCTTTCTTT; cdr3_aa: CASSLVRNTEAFF
d_call: -; j_call: TRBJ1-5; v_call: TRBV7-8; cdr3_length: 15; clone_size: -; cdr3_nt: TGTGCCAGCAGCCTCGAGGGATTGAGCAATCAGCCCCAGCATTTT; cdr3_aa: CASSLEGLSNQPQHF
d_call: -; j_call: TRBJ2-1; v_call: TRBV15; cdr3_length: 15; clone_size: -; cdr3_nt: TGTGCCACCAGCAGAGATCCCCGTGGCTACAATGAGCAGTTCTTC; cdr3_aa: CATSRDPRGYNEQFF
d_call: TRBD2; j_call: TRBJ2-6; v_call: TRBV30; cdr3_length: 17; clone_size: -; cdr3_nt: TGTGCCTGGAGCCGGGGACTAGCGGGAACTGGGGCCAACGTCCTGACTTTC; cdr3_aa: CAWSRGLAGTGANVLTF
d_call: -; j_call: TRBJ1-2; v_call: TRBV5-4; cdr3_length: 15; clone_size: -; cdr3_nt: TGTGCCAGCAGCCCTACTATCGGGGAAAACTATGGCTACACCTTC; cdr3_aa: CASSPTIGENYGYTF
d_call: -; j_call: TRBJ2-7; v_call: TRBV11-2; cdr3_length: 16; clone_size: -; cdr3_nt: TGTGCCAGCAGCGGGCGGTCGGCAGGCGCGCCCTACGAGCAGTACTTC; cdr3_aa: CASSGRSAGAPYEQYF
d_call: -; j_call: TRBJ1-6; v_call: TRBV30; cdr3_length: 12; clone_size: -; cdr3_nt: TGTGCCTGGACGGCCCTTGGATCACCCCTCCACTTT; cdr3_aa: CAWTALGSPLHF
d_call: -; j_call: TRBJ2-7; v_call: TRBV6-5; cdr3_length: 14; clone_size: -; cdr3_nt: TGTGCCAGCAGTTACTCGGGCAGTCCCTACGAGCAGTACTTC; cdr3_aa: CASSYSGSPYEQYF
d_call: -; j_call: TRBJ1-2; v_call: TRBV5-8; cdr3_length: 11; clone_size: -; cdr3_nt: TGTGCCAGAGGGGACCCGCCGGGCTACACCTTC; cdr3_aa: CARGDPPGYTF
d_call: -; j_call: TRBJ2-7; v_call: TRBV5-6; cdr3_length: 14; clone_size: -; cdr3_nt: TGTGCCAGCAGCTTGGGGGTCGCCACCTACGAGCAGTACTTC; cdr3_aa: CASSLGVATYEQYF
d_call: -; j_call: TRBJ2-2; v_call: TRBV27; cdr3_length: 15; clone_size: -; cdr3_nt: TGTGCCAGCAGTTTGGCAGTCGCGAACACCGGGGAGCTGTTTTTT; cdr3_aa: CASSLAVANTGELFF
d_call: -; j_call: TRBJ1-2; v_call: TRBV4-1; cdr3_length: 15; clone_size: once; cdr3_nt: TGCGCCAGCAGCCAAGCACTACAGGGTCTCTATGGCTACACCTTC; cdr3_aa: CASSQALQGLYGYTF
d_call: -; j_call: TRBJ1-1; v_call: TRBV28; cdr3_length: 13; clone_size: -; cdr3_nt: TGTGCCAGCAGTTTCCCCGCTCCGGTGAAAGCTTTCTTT; cdr3_aa: CASSFPAPVKAFF
d_call: TRBD2; j_call: TRBJ2-7; v_call: TRBV7-9; cdr3_length: 16; clone_size: -; cdr3_nt: TGTGCCAGCACCCCAGGGGCTAGCGGGGGGTCCTACGAGCAGTACTTC; cdr3_aa: CASTPGASGGSYEQYF
d_call: TRBD1; j_call: TRBJ1-2; v_call: TRBV19; cdr3_length: 13; clone_size: few; cdr3_nt: TGTGCCAGTAGTATTGACAGGGGAGATGGCTACACCTTC; cdr3_aa: CASSIDRGDGYTF
d_call: -; j_call: TRBJ1-1; v_call: TRBV28; cdr3_length: 14; clone_size: -; cdr3_nt: TGTGCCAGCATCAATCCAGTGGTGAACACTGAAGCTTTCTTT; cdr3_aa: CASINPVVNTEAFF
d_call: -; j_call: TRBJ1-1; v_call: TRBV5-4; cdr3_length: 12; clone_size: -; cdr3_nt: TGTGCCAGCAGCTGGCCCAAAGGTGAAGCTTTCTTT; cdr3_aa: CASSWPKGEAFF
d_call: -; j_call: TRBJ2-3; v_call: TRBV30; cdr3_length: 13; clone_size: -; cdr3_nt: TGTGCCTGGAGCGCCCTTAACGCTGATACGCAGTATTTT; cdr3_aa: CAWSALNADTQYF
d_call: -; j_call: TRBJ1-6; v_call: TRBV2; cdr3_length: 12; clone_size: -; cdr3_nt: TGTGCCAGCAGTGTACAGGCTTCACCCCTCCACTTT; cdr3_aa: CASSVQASPLHF
d_call: TRBD2; j_call: TRBJ2-3; v_call: TRBV6-1; cdr3_length: 15; clone_size: -; cdr3_nt: TGTGCCAGCAGATTAGCGGGAGGGAGCACAGATACGCAGTATTTT; cdr3_aa: CASRLAGGSTDTQYF
d_call: -; j_call: TRBJ2-7; v_call: TRBV6-5; cdr3_length: 13; clone_size: once; cdr3_nt: TGTGCCAGCAGGATGGACGTGGGAGCAGAGGAGTACTTC; cdr3_aa: CASRMDVGAEEYF
d_call: TRBD2; j_call: TRBJ2-2; v_call: TRBV6-6; cdr3_length: 14; clone_size: -; cdr3_nt: TGTGCCGGTAGGATTAGCGGGAACCCCGGGGAGCTGTTTTTT; cdr3_aa: CAGRISGNPGELFF
d_call: -; j_call: TRBJ1-4; v_call: TRBV5-6; cdr3_length: 14; clone_size: -; cdr3_nt: TGTGCCAGCAGCTTGGTGGGTCGAGGTGAAAAACTGTTTTTT; cdr3_aa: CASSLVGRGEKLFF
d_call: TRBD2; j_call: TRBJ2-7; v_call: TRBV7-2; cdr3_length: 19; clone_size: few; cdr3_nt: TGTGCCAGCAGCCCCTTGAGCGGGAGCCACTCCAGGGGCTCCTACGAGCAGTACTTC; cdr3_aa: CASSPLSGSHSRGSYEQYF
d_call: -; j_call: TRBJ2-3; v_call: TRBV5-4; cdr3_length: 16; clone_size: -; cdr3_nt: TGTGCCAGCAGCTCGGTAGTGGGTTTCGGCACAGATACGCAGTATTTT; cdr3_aa: CASSSVVGFGTDTQYF
d_call: TRBD1; j_call: TRBJ2-2; v_call: TRBV5-1; cdr3_length: 14; clone_size: -; cdr3_nt: TGCGCCAGCAGCATTGGACAGGGTCCCGGGGAGCTGTTTTTT; cdr3_aa: CASSIGQGPGELFF
d_call: -; j_call: TRBJ1-5; v_call: TRBV4-1; cdr3_length: 17; clone_size: -; cdr3_nt: TGCGCCAGCAGCCAGTTTCTGAGCCAAACTAGCAATCAGCCCCAGCATTTT; cdr3_aa: CASSQFLSQTSNQPQHF